The following is a TCR beta chain sequence with its context. These data are taken from a study of blood T cell repertoires in COVID-19. Trimming removed 5 bases at V and 0 bases at J, with 10 bases between. The length of the CDR3 is 14 residues. Per germline, CDR1 SGHNT and CDR2 YENEEA. Per the authors' pipeline: Reference gene primer amplification in the assay estimated nucleated cell counts. Assay used: immunoSEQ multiplex PCR; TCRdb lists only in-frame clones, some missing. The V and J calls and the clone size are those of that table, but D and trimming were determined from the DNA. The table includes about 89,000 clones, 78% detected once.

The chain is built from TRBV11-3 and TRBJ1-2; possibly TRBD1 for D (5 bases). The source of this sequence is a man aged 65 to 85 with COVID-19, enrolled during active disease. The source material was peripheral blood. Written as DNA, the CDR3 is TGTGCCAGCAGCGAGACAGATGCTAACTATGGCTACACCTTC. Translating gives CASSETDANYGYTF.